This is a list of T cell receptor beta chains from one sample in a study of identical twins. TCRdb reanalysed the 5' RACE reads using MiXCR and keeps one entry per CDR3 protein. The data hold some 1,700,000 distinct CDR3 sequences, with 25% to 35% observed a single time. Sequenced sample: cord blood. The receptors were gathered from a newborn girl in good health. Both conserved end residues are part of each CDR3. D genes are given only for firm matches. Part of the rows lack a size; the others show once, few, many or a class for expanded clones.

J	V	size	D	CDR3	DNA
TRBJ2-7	TRBV5-1	few	TRBD1	CASRFVSDRGYEQYF	TGCGCCAGCAGGTTTGTATCGGACAGGGGCTACGAGCAGTACTTC
TRBJ1-5	TRBV20-1	few	.	CSAGRDRGQYQPQHF	TGCAGTGCCGGTCGCGATCGGGGGCAGTATCAGCCCCAGCATTTT
TRBJ2-5	TRBV28	few	TRBD2	CASSFGLAVAQETQYF	TGTGCCAGCAGCTTTGGACTAGCGGTTGCCCAAGAGACCCAGTACTTC
TRBJ2-7	TRBV12-3/TRBV12-4	few	.	CASSHEGTYEQYF	TGTGCCAGCAGCCACGAGGGGACCTACGAGCAGTACTTC
TRBJ1-2	TRBV6-1	.	.	CASSASTGQPYGYTF	TGTGCCAGCAGTGCCAGCACCGGACAGCCTTATGGCTACACCTTC
TRBJ2-7	TRBV12-3/TRBV12-4	.	TRBD2	CASSLALRLAGGVRDEQYF	TGTGCCAGCAGTTTAGCGCTCCGCCTAGCGGGAGGGGTTCGGGACGAGCAGTACTTC
TRBJ1-3	TRBV11-2	.	TRBD1	CASSLRDRRNTIYF	TGTGCCAGCAGCTTGCGGGACAGGAGAAACACCATATATTTT
TRBJ1-1	TRBV7-8	few	.	CASSLDLSTEAFF	TGTGCCAGCAGCTTGGATCTGAGCACTGAAGCTTTCTTT
TRBJ2-7	TRBV10-3	.	TRBD1	CAIRAGTGDDEQYF	TGTGCCATCCGAGCCGGGACAGGGGACGACGAGCAGTACTTC
TRBJ1-3	TRBV7-2	.	.	CASSLTRDSGNTIYF	TGTGCCAGCAGCTTAACCAGGGACTCTGGAAACACCATATATTTT
TRBJ2-2	TRBV4-1	once	.	CASSQRTAIPTGELFF	TGCGCCAGCAGCCAGCGGACAGCCATTCCCACCGGGGAGCTGTTTTTT
TRBJ2-5	TRBV20-1	few	.	CSATATGPQETQYF	TGCAGTGCTACGGCTACCGGGCCGCAAGAGACCCAGTACTTC
TRBJ2-7	TRBV20-1	.	.	CSARSRVRTYEQYF	TGCAGTGCTAGATCCAGGGTGAGAACCTACGAGCAGTACTTC
TRBJ2-5	TRBV12-3/TRBV12-4	.	TRBD2	CASHSTSRYEQYF	TGTGCCAGTCACTCGACTAGCCGCTATGAGCAGTACTTC
TRBJ2-7	TRBV6-6	many	.	CASTTSYEQYF	TGTGCCAGCACGACTAGCTACGAGCAGTACTTC
TRBJ2-1	TRBV9	.	TRBD2	CASSPLGGQRESDEQFF	TGTGCCAGCAGCCCCCTGGGTGGCCAGCGGGAGTCGGATGAGCAGTTCTTC
TRBJ1-2	TRBV2	.	.	CASTAGLNGYTF	TGTGCCAGCACCGCTGGACTAAACGGCTACACCTTC
TRBJ2-3	TRBV7-9	few	TRBD2	CASSPAGLATTDTQYF	TGTGCCAGCAGCCCCGCCGGACTAGCGACCACAGATACGCAGTATTTT
TRBJ1-2	TRBV28	once	TRBD1	CASSPRGGGLNYGYTF	TGTGCCAGCAGTCCACGGGGAGGGGGCTTAAACTATGGCTACACCTTC
TRBJ1-2	TRBV6-6	.	.	CASSYRGTLGYTF	TGTGCCAGCAGTTACCGGGGGACCTTGGGGTACACCTTC
TRBJ2-1	TRBV4-1	.	.	CASSQERLARGDEQFF	TGCGCCAGCAGCCAAGAACGGCTAGCGAGAGGGGATGAGCAGTTCTTC
TRBJ2-7	TRBV7-2	few	TRBD2	CASTPTSGGRYEQYF	TGTGCCAGCACCCCCACTAGCGGGGGTAGATACGAGCAGTACTTC
TRBJ2-3	TRBV20-1	.	.	CSVSSAGTDTQYF	TGCAGTGTGTCTAGCGCGGGCACAGATACGCAGTATTTT
TRBJ2-5	TRBV24-1	.	.	CATIDFRTETQYF	TGTGCCACCATTGATTTTCGTACCGAGACCCAGTACTTC
TRBJ1-2	TRBV6-1	.	TRBD1	CASSFLQGADYGYTF	TGTGCCAGCAGTTTTCTACAGGGGGCAGACTATGGCTACACCTTC
TRBJ2-1	TRBV29-1	many	.	CSGLKGEQFF	TGCAGCGGATTAAAAGGGGAGCAGTTCTTC
TRBJ2-1	TRBV20-1	.	TRBD2	CSARAKRASVRGSGRSYNEQFF	TGCAGTGCTAGAGCTAAAAGGGCATCTGTACGGGGTAGCGGGAGGTCCTACAATGAGCAGTTCTTC
TRBJ1-2	TRBV20-1	once	.	CSARDLSNYGYTF	TGCAGTGCTAGAGATCTGAGTAACTATGGCTACACCTTC
TRBJ2-5	TRBV20-1	few	.	CSARDVNNEQYF	TGCAGTGCTAGAGATGTCAACAATGAGCAGTACTTC
TRBJ2-7	TRBV20-1	few	TRBD2	CSASRLAGIYEQYF	TGCAGTGCTTCCCGACTAGCGGGAATCTACGAGCAGTACTTC
TRBJ2-2	TRBV6-2/TRBV6-3	.	.	CASSLKRNDRELFF	TGTGCCAGCAGTCTCAAGCGGAACGACCGGGAGCTGTTTTTT
TRBJ2-3	TRBV2	.	.	CASDGGTQYF	TGTGCCAGCGATGGCGGGACGCAGTATTTT
TRBJ1-2	TRBV28	few	.	CASAFAGANYGYTF	TGTGCCAGCGCTTTCGCAGGGGCTAACTATGGCTACACCTTC
TRBJ2-1	TRBV7-8	.	.	CASSQIGGFRYNEQFF	TGTGCCAGCAGCCAGATCGGCGGATTTAGATACAATGAGCAGTTCTTC
TRBJ1-1	TRBV4-1	.	TRBD1	CASSQVGQGTAEAFF	TGCGCCAGCAGCCAAGTCGGACAGGGAACCGCTGAAGCTTTCTTT
TRBJ1-6	TRBV2	few	TRBD1	CASSVTGVHYNSPLHF	TGTGCCAGCAGCGTTACAGGGGTCCACTATAATTCACCCCTCCACTTT
TRBJ2-1	TRBV20-1	.	TRBD2	CSARGGGRPHNEQFF	TGCAGTGCTAGAGGGGGCGGGAGGCCCCACAATGAGCAGTTCTTC
TRBJ1-6	TRBV5-1	many	.	CASSLDGSPLHF	TGCGCCAGCAGCTTGGATGGTTCACCCCTCCACTTT
TRBJ2-1	TRBV6-2/TRBV6-3	few	TRBD1	CASSYDPRTGEYLGEQFF	TGTGCCAGCAGTTACGATCCTAGGACAGGGGAGTATTTAGGTGAGCAGTTCTTC
TRBJ2-7	TRBV4-2	few	TRBD2	CASTFTSGRADEQYF	TGTGCCAGCACCTTCACTAGCGGGAGGGCCGATGAGCAGTACTTC
TRBJ2-2	TRBV6-1	.	.	CASRVSPITGELFF	TGTGCCAGCAGAGTCAGCCCGATTACCGGGGAGCTGTTTTTT
TRBJ2-1	TRBV3-1	.	.	CASSTNGGEQFF	TGTGCCAGCAGCACCAATGGGGGGGAGCAGTTCTTC
TRBJ2-7	TRBV6-5	.	TRBD1	CTSSYHTGTGGYEQYF	TGTACCAGCAGTTACCACACCGGGACAGGCGGTTACGAGCAGTACTTC
TRBJ2-7	TRBV28	.	TRBD1	CASTGGLHPYEQYF	TGTGCCAGCACAGGGGGCCTTCATCCCTACGAGCAGTACTTC
TRBJ2-3	TRBV5-1	many	.	CASSLDADTQYF	TGTGCCAGCAGCTTAGACGCAGATACGCAGTATTTT
TRBJ1-1	TRBV9	.	TRBD1	CASSVDRGGTEAFF	TGTGCCAGCAGCGTAGACAGGGGGGGGACTGAAGCTTTCTTT
TRBJ2-3	TRBV12-3/TRBV12-4	many	TRBD2	CASSLAGHRTDTQYF	TGTGCCAGCAGTCTAGCGGGCCATCGCACAGATACGCAGTATTTT
TRBJ1-3	TRBV18	few	.	CASSPDGGNTIYF	TGTGCCAGCTCACCGGACGGAGGAAACACCATATATTTT
TRBJ2-5	TRBV14	few	.	CASSQGTIETQYF	TGTGCCAGCAGCCAAGGGACAATCGAGACCCAGTACTTC
TRBJ2-7	TRBV29-1	many	.	CSVEERGGSYEQYF	TGCAGCGTTGAAGAACGAGGGGGTTCCTACGAGCAGTACTTC
TRBJ2-7	TRBV28	.	TRBD2	CASSLGLAIGEQYF	TGTGCCAGCAGCCTCGGACTAGCGATCGGCGAGCAGTACTTC
TRBJ2-1	TRBV7-8	once	.	CASSLALRGETQFF	TGTGCCAGCAGCTTAGCGCTTAGGGGAGAGACCCAGTTCTTC
TRBJ2-2	TRBV28	few	TRBD2	CASSSWTSGNTGELFF	TGTGCCAGCAGTTCCTGGACTAGCGGGAACACCGGGGAGCTGTTTTTT
TRBJ2-7	TRBV10-3	.	.	CAISEPGLPNGDEQYF	TGTGCCATCAGTGAGCCCGGACTTCCGAATGGGGATGAGCAGTACTTC
TRBJ2-3	TRBV14	.	.	CASSQDWGKLSTDTQYF	TGTGCCAGCAGCCAAGATTGGGGAAAACTTAGCACAGATACGCAGTATTTT
TRBJ1-5	TRBV28	.	.	CASSSTGNNQPQHF	TGTGCCAGCAGTTCGACAGGCAACAATCAGCCCCAGCATTTT
TRBJ2-1	TRBV12-3/TRBV12-4	.	.	CANSERDQSYNEQFF	TGTGCCAACAGTGAACGGGACCAATCTTACAATGAGCAGTTCTTC
TRBJ2-2	TRBV5-4	.	TRBD1	CASSLVTGSTGELFF	TGTGCCAGCAGCTTGGTGACAGGGAGCACCGGGGAGCTGTTTTTT
TRBJ1-1	TRBV10-3	few	.	CAISESGQSPEAFF	TGTGCCATCAGTGAGTCGGGCCAGTCTCCTGAAGCTTTCTTT